The rows below give T cell receptor beta chains drawn from one sample of a study of blood T cell repertoires in COVID-19. Using immunoSEQ multiplex PCR, the repertoire was profiled, and TCRdb retains in-frame clones only, with some absent. The profile covers roughly 320,000 clones, with roughly 91% appearing a single time and roughly 1.9% taken by the ten largest. The sequenced sample was peripheral blood. All receptors come from a woman younger than 45 with COVID-19, enrolled during active disease. Both conserved end residues are part of each CDR3. Each record gives: CDR3 DNA, CDR3 protein, J gene, D gene, V gene, clone size. The D gene is left open where the match is weak. Where a row states a size, it is once, few, many or the class of an expanded clone; other rows omit it.

CDR3 DNA: TGTGCCAGCAGTTTGACCGGGGAGTACGAGCAGTACTTC; CDR3 protein: CASSLTGEYEQYF; J gene: TRBJ2-7; D gene: NA; V gene: TRBV6-5; clone size: NA
CDR3 DNA: TGCAGCGTTGGGCGGGGGGCTGAAGCTTTCTTT; CDR3 protein: CSVGRGAEAFF; J gene: TRBJ1-1; D gene: NA; V gene: TRBV29-1; clone size: NA
CDR3 DNA: TGTGCCAGTAACTCACCGGGACAGCTAAGCGAGCAGTACTTC; CDR3 protein: CASNSPGQLSEQYF; J gene: TRBJ2-7; D gene: TRBD1; V gene: TRBV19; clone size: NA
CDR3 DNA: TGTGCCAGCAGCCCAAGCGGGGGTTCGACTTACGAGCAGTACTTC; CDR3 protein: CASSPSGGSTYEQYF; J gene: TRBJ2-7; D gene: TRBD2; V gene: TRBV9; clone size: NA
CDR3 DNA: TGCAGCGTTGAAGATCCCGGGGGGCAGTTCTTC; CDR3 protein: CSVEDPGGQFF; J gene: TRBJ2-1; D gene: NA; V gene: TRBV29-1; clone size: NA
CDR3 DNA: TGTGCCAGTACCTTTTACTCAGGAGGGACTGAAGCTTTCTTT; CDR3 protein: CASTFYSGGTEAFF; J gene: TRBJ1-1; D gene: NA; V gene: TRBV19; clone size: NA
CDR3 DNA: TGTGCCAGCAGTGAAGTTTGGGTGACAGTCTATAATTCACCCCTCCACTTT; CDR3 protein: CASSEVWVTVYNSPLHF; J gene: TRBJ1-6; D gene: NA; V gene: TRBV6-1; clone size: NA
CDR3 DNA: TGTGCCTGGAGTGTACCCGGGGTTGGCACCATATATTTT; CDR3 protein: CAWSVPGVGTIYF; J gene: TRBJ1-3; D gene: NA; V gene: TRBV30; clone size: NA
CDR3 DNA: TGTGCCAGCAGCCAAGACCCCAGGGTGCATGGTGGCTACACCTTC; CDR3 protein: CASSQDPRVHGGYTF; J gene: TRBJ1-2; D gene: NA; V gene: TRBV3-1/TRBV3-2; clone size: NA
CDR3 DNA: TGTGCCAGCAGAAACGAGGCCAGGGACTATGAACCCCTCCACTTT; CDR3 protein: CASRNEARDYEPLHF; J gene: TRBJ1-6; D gene: NA; V gene: TRBV6-6; clone size: NA
CDR3 DNA: TGTGCCAGCTCATCCGGACAGTCGATGCATCAGCCCCAGCATTTT; CDR3 protein: CASSSGQSMHQPQHF; J gene: TRBJ1-5; D gene: NA; V gene: TRBV18; clone size: once
CDR3 DNA: TGTGCCAGCAGGGGGACTAGCGTGAGCACAGATACGCAGTATTTT; CDR3 protein: CASRGTSVSTDTQYF; J gene: TRBJ2-3; D gene: TRBD2; V gene: TRBV2; clone size: NA
CDR3 DNA: TGTGCCAGCAGCCAAGCCTCGAATCAGCCCCAGCATTTT; CDR3 protein: CASSQASNQPQHF; J gene: TRBJ1-5; D gene: NA; V gene: TRBV6-5; clone size: once
CDR3 DNA: TGTGCCAGCAGCGCGGACAGGGGAGAAGAATCACCCCTCCACTTT; CDR3 protein: CASSADRGEESPLHF; J gene: TRBJ1-6; D gene: TRBD1; V gene: TRBV2; clone size: NA
CDR3 DNA: TGCGCCAGCAGCTTTTGGGAGACCCGCACAGATACGCAGTATTTT; CDR3 protein: CASSFWETRTDTQYF; J gene: TRBJ2-3; D gene: NA; V gene: TRBV5-1; clone size: NA
CDR3 DNA: TGCGCCAGCAGTGGGACAGCCACCCGGCCCCAGCATTTT; CDR3 protein: CASSGTATRPQHF; J gene: TRBJ1-5; D gene: NA; V gene: TRBV10-1; clone size: NA
CDR3 DNA: TGTGCCAGCAGCCAAGATACGGGGGCGAACACCGGGGAGCTGTTTTTT; CDR3 protein: CASSQDTGANTGELFF; J gene: TRBJ2-2; D gene: NA; V gene: TRBV3-1/TRBV3-2; clone size: NA
CDR3 DNA: TGTGCCAGTAGTATGCGGACAGGCACCACTGAAGCTTTCTTT; CDR3 protein: CASSMRTGTTEAFF; J gene: TRBJ1-1; D gene: TRBD1; V gene: TRBV19; clone size: NA
CDR3 DNA: TGTGCCAGCAGTTGGTCAGGGGGTTCGGGCTACACCTTC; CDR3 protein: CASSWSGGSGYTF; J gene: TRBJ1-2; D gene: TRBD1; V gene: TRBV6-5; clone size: NA
CDR3 DNA: TGTGCCAGCAGCAAAGACGAGGGGGCGGGGAGTACTGAAGCTTTCTTT; CDR3 protein: CASSKDEGAGSTEAFF; J gene: TRBJ1-1; D gene: TRBD1; V gene: TRBV4-2; clone size: NA
CDR3 DNA: TGTGCCACCAGTGCTGGGACAGGGATATCCAATCAGCCCCAGCATTTT; CDR3 protein: CATSAGTGISNQPQHF; J gene: TRBJ1-5; D gene: TRBD1; V gene: TRBV24-1; clone size: NA
CDR3 DNA: TGTGCCAGTGGACAGGGCTATAATGAAAAACTGTTTTTT; CDR3 protein: CASGQGYNEKLFF; J gene: TRBJ1-4; D gene: TRBD1; V gene: TRBV19; clone size: NA
CDR3 DNA: TGTGCCAGCTCTACAGGGTTCGCTAGCAATCAGCCCCAGCATTTT; CDR3 protein: CASSTGFASNQPQHF; J gene: TRBJ1-5; D gene: NA; V gene: TRBV18; clone size: NA
CDR3 DNA: TGCGCCAGCACCTCACTAGCGGGGGGGCTAGACACCGGGGAGCTGTTTTTT; CDR3 protein: CASTSLAGGLDTGELFF; J gene: TRBJ2-2; D gene: TRBD2; V gene: TRBV5-1; clone size: NA
CDR3 DNA: TGTGCCAGCAGTTTATTCCAAGGGATCCCGGAGGCGACCTTC; CDR3 protein: CASSLFQGIPEATF; J gene: TRBJ1-2; D gene: NA; V gene: TRBV28; clone size: NA
CDR3 DNA: TGTGCCAGCAGCGTAGGATCGACTGCAACTAATGAAAAACTGTTTTTT; CDR3 protein: CASSVGSTATNEKLFF; J gene: TRBJ1-4; D gene: NA; V gene: TRBV9; clone size: NA
CDR3 DNA: TGTGCCACCAGCATAGCCACAGGGGTCTATCAGCCCCAGCATTTT; CDR3 protein: CATSIATGVYQPQHF; J gene: TRBJ1-5; D gene: TRBD1; V gene: TRBV15; clone size: NA
CDR3 DNA: TGTGCCAGCAGTTATCTCCTAGCGGGGGGGCGTAATGAGCAGTTCTTC; CDR3 protein: CASSYLLAGGRNEQFF; J gene: TRBJ2-1; D gene: TRBD2; V gene: TRBV6-5; clone size: few
CDR3 DNA: TGTGCCAGCAGCCAAGGAAGGCGGAAGAACTATGGCTACACCTTC; CDR3 protein: CASSQGRRKNYGYTF; J gene: TRBJ1-2; D gene: NA; V gene: TRBV3-1/TRBV3-2; clone size: NA
CDR3 DNA: TGTGCCAGCGGGAGGGGGGGAAGCTCCTACGAGCAGTACTTC; CDR3 protein: CASGRGGSSYEQYF; J gene: TRBJ2-7; D gene: NA; V gene: TRBV7-9; clone size: NA
CDR3 DNA: TGTGCCAGCAGTTTACCGAATATATCGGGGACAGAGCCGCACTATGGCTACACCTTC; CDR3 protein: CASSLPNISGTEPHYGYTF; J gene: TRBJ1-2; D gene: TRBD1; V gene: TRBV7-8; clone size: NA
CDR3 DNA: TGTGCCAGCTCCCCACTTAATCCTAGCGGGGGGGCCCCACAGCTCTACAATGAGCAGTTCTTC; CDR3 protein: CASSPLNPSGGAPQLYNEQFF; J gene: TRBJ2-1; D gene: TRBD2; V gene: TRBV18; clone size: NA
CDR3 DNA: TGTGCCAGCAGCCCAGGGGGCAGTGGGGCCAACGTCCTGACTTTC; CDR3 protein: CASSPGGSGANVLTF; J gene: TRBJ2-6; D gene: TRBD1; V gene: TRBV11-3; clone size: NA